This T cell receptor beta chain is from a study of liver allograft versus peripheral blood T cells. At the level of the study: Transplanted livers held T cell receptor repertoires, and these were compared with repertoires in recipients' peripheral blood. Study-wide points: Within liver allografts, T cell receptor repertoires were reportedly different from those in peripheral blood.

This clonotype has only a few counts. Its matching antigen is unknown. TCRdb redid the calling of the reads with MiXCR, one entry per CDR3 protein. The table has 10,000 to 15,000 distinct CDR3 sequences, 25% to 35% seen once; the top ten hold 2.2%. The CDR3 sequence is 14 residues long. Germline V lookup: CDR1 LNHDA, CDR2 SQIVND (reference sequence). V shed 6 bases and J shed 5 bases, with 16 bases lying between them. V gene TRBV19 combines with J gene TRBJ2-5; either TRBD1 or TRBD2 may supply D (6 bases each). This TCR was recovered from a human patient who had a liver transplant. A share of the T cells may be of graft donor origin. CDR3 amino acids: CASRGGGAGETQYF. In nucleotides, the CDR3 is TGTGCCAGTAGGGGGGGCGGGGCCGGGGAGACCCAGTACTTC.